The source of this T cell receptor (beta chain) is a study of cytomegalovirus exposure and HLA in healthy donors. The PCR had 60 Vbeta and 13 Jbeta primers. Profiling relied on immunoSEQ multiplex PCR, and the TCRdb table lists in-frame clones only, not all of them. Of some 200,000 clones listed, 80% to 85% are singletons. V was clipped by 2 bases and J by 7 bases; unmatched bases: 11. Germline-derived CDR1 and CDR2 are SGHRS and YFSETQ. The CDR3 has 17 amino acids. The receptor was isolated from a woman aged 50 to 60 in good health and CMV-seropositive. The chain recombines TRBV5-1 with TRBJ2-2; TRBD2 matches at 10 bases. Material for sequencing was PBMCs. This CDR3 reads CASSLGSSGRTHGELFF. The CDR3 DNA reads TGCGCCAGCAGCTTAGGTTCTAGCGGGAGAACGCACGGGGAGCTGTTTTTT.